These 12 T cell receptor beta chains originate from one sample sequenced in a study of cytomegalovirus exposure and HLA in healthy donors. 60 Vbeta and 13 Jbeta primers were used in PCR. Profiled with immunoSEQ multiplex PCR; TCRdb holds only in-frame clones, not every one. The sample consists of approximately 150,000 clones, roughly three quarters of them appearing once. The sequenced sample consisted of PBMCs. The receptor set was obtained from a woman in her thirties or forties in good health and CMV-seropositive.

V and J are TRBV4-2 and TRBJ2-7; TRBD1 agrees at 8 bases. This CDR3 region has 16 residues. CDR1 is LGHNA, CDR2 YNFKEQ, per germline. V lost 1 base, J lost 1 base, and 6 bases stayed unmatched. CDR3 sequence reads: CASSQGQGAPSYEQYF. The CDR3 DNA is TGTGCCAGCAGCCAAGGCCAGGGGGCCCCATCCTACGAGCAGTACTTC.

The rearrangement uses TRBV30 and TRBJ1-1; D is perhaps TRBD1 (5 bases). V was cut by 2 bases and J by 4 bases, with 14 bases left in between. Germline lookup yields CDR1 GTSNPN and CDR2 SVGIG (reference sequence). The CDR3 is 14 residues long. The CDR3 sequence: CAWSHRQFTTEAFF. CDR3 nucleotides: TGTGCCTGGAGTCACAGGCAATTTACCACTGAAGCTTTCTTT. The full variable domain, in which reference TRBV30 and TRBJ1-1 provide the parts outside the CDR3, is SQTIHQWPATLVQPVGSPLSLECTVEGTSNPNLYWYRQAAGRGLQLLFYSVGIGQISSEVPQNLSASRPQDRQFILSSKKLLLSDSGFYLCAWSHRQFTTEAFFGQGTRLTVV.

The V and J genes are TRBV12-5 and TRBJ2-7; TRBD1 aligns across 7 bases. The ends lost 6 bases at V and 1 base at J; junction bases unmatched: 12. Germline loops: CDR1 LGHNT, CDR2 FRNRAP. The CDR3 is made up of 16 amino acids. CDR3 nucleotide sequence: TGTGCTAGTGGCCCTCCGACAGGGCCCCTATCCTACGAGCAGTACTTC. Protein: CASGPPTGPLSYEQYF. Using reference TRBV12-5 and TRBJ2-7 for the parts outside the CDR3, the full variable domain is DARVTQTPRHKVTEMGQEVTMRCQPILGHNTVFWYRQTMMQGLELLAYFRNRAPLDDSGMPKDRFSAEMPDATLATLKIQPSEPRDSAVYFCASGPPTGPLSYEQYFGPGTRLTVT.

The rearrangement joins TRBV5-6 to TRBJ2-2, with 7 bases matching TRBD2. This CDR3 region has 16 residues. From germline, CDR1 is SGHDT and CDR2 YYEEEE. The V and J ends lost 2 bases and 1 base, in that order; junction bases with no gene match: 5. The CDR3 loop is CASSFLTSMNTGELFF. The CDR3 nucleotides are TGTGCCAGCAGCTTCCTGACTAGCATGAACACCGGGGAGCTGTTTTTT.

A note on this clone: Sequence at one end of the junction differs from germline and may be a read error. This chain uses TRBV29-1 with TRBJ2-3; 11 bases align to TRBD2. The length of the CDR3 is 15 residues. CDR1 and CDR2 (germline): SQVTM, ANQGSEA. The CDR3 DNA reads as TGCAGCGTAGAAGGGACTAGCGGTAGCACAGATACGCAGTATTTT. Its protein is CSVEGTSGSTDTQYF.

V and J are TRBV27 and TRBJ1-2; unclear D gene. Germline V gives CDR1 MNHEY, CDR2 SMNVEV (reference sequence). V was trimmed by 6 bases and J by 1 base, leaving 9 bases between them. The CDR3 length is 13 residues. This chain's CDR3 is CASSPVGNYGYTF. The CDR3 DNA is TGTGCCAGCAGCCCAGTTGGTAACTATGGCTACACCTTC.

The chain employs TRBV7-9 and TRBJ2-3; 8 positions agree with TRBD2. J was trimmed by 0 bases and V by 2 bases; bases with no gene match: 1. Germline V gene data show CDR1 as SEHNR and CDR2 as FQNEAQ (reference sequence). This CDR3 region has 15 residues. Here the CDR3 DNA reads TGTGCCAGCAGCTTACTAGCGGGTAGCACAGATACGCAGTATTTT. Translating it yields CASSLLAGSTDTQYF.

The chain uses TRBV6-5 and TRBJ1-1, with D perhaps TRBD1 (5 bases). The germline V gene encodes CDR1 MNHEY and CDR2 SVGAGI. V was shortened by 5 bases and J by 4 bases, with 11 bases between the two germline ends. This CDR3 region has 13 residues. This CDR3 is CASSETVGTEAFF. The CDR3 DNA reads TGTGCCAGCAGTGAGACAGTAGGCACTGAAGCTTTCTTT.

The chain combines TRBV6-5 with TRBJ1-2; D remains unclear. V lost 6 bases to trimming and J lost 7 bases, with 15 bases between them. There are 13 residues in the CDR3. Germline V lookup: CDR1 MNHEY, CDR2 SVGAGI. The CDR3 region has the DNA TGTGCCAGCAGCGACACCCCAGGTGGTGGCTACACCTTC. It encodes CASSDTPGGGYTF.

Worth noting for this clone: In the same sample, other DNA sequences code for this CDR3. This chain uses TRBV28 with TRBJ2-7; no reliable D call. The CDR3 covers 12 residues. Deletions cut 5 bases from V and 4 bases from J, with 9 bases between. Germline CDR1 and CDR2: MDHEN and SYDVKM. The CDR3 protein is CASSLPGYEQYF. The CDR3 DNA follows: TGTGCCAGCAGTCTCCCCGGGTACGAGCAGTACTTC.

The chain combines TRBV4-2 with TRBJ1-1; 11 bases agree with TRBD1. The germline V gene has CDR1 LGHNA and CDR2 YNFKEQ. This CDR3 is 13 amino acids long. The ends lost 5 bases at V and 7 bases at J; junction bases unmatched: 3. This CDR3 is CASSWTGGGEAFF. CDR3 in DNA: TGTGCCAGCAGCTGGACAGGGGGCGGTGAAGCTTTCTTT.

This clone is a singleton in its sample. The gene calls are TRBV5-1 and TRBJ1-1, with 7 positions matching TRBD1. Germline V gene data show CDR1 as SGHRS and CDR2 as YFSETQ. This CDR3 has 16 residues. V shed 5 bases, J shed 0 bases, and the junction held 10 bases outside the gene matches. CDR3 loop: CASRNVQGLVNTEAFF. DNA of the CDR3: TGCGCCAGCAGAAACGTACAGGGGCTCGTGAACACTGAAGCTTTCTTT.